This entry lists 8 T cell receptor beta chains sequenced from one sample in a study of blood T cell repertoires in COVID-19. The repertoire was sequenced with immunoSEQ multiplex PCR; TCRdb's copy has only in-frame clones and lacks some. The sample lists approximately 280,000 clones; approximately 88% were seen once. The source material was peripheral blood. The source is a man between 18 and 35 years old with active or convalescent COVID-19.

This chain joins TRBV7-6 and TRBJ1-3; 7 bases align to TRBD1. CDR1 SGHVS and CDR2 FNYEAQ come from the germline V gene. The V segment lost 2 bases and the J segment 2 bases; nucleotides outside the gene matches: 6. The CDR3 consists of 16 residues. CDR3 amino acids: CASSLFRGLPGNTIYF. Here the CDR3 DNA reads TGTGCCAGCAGCTTATTTAGGGGGCTTCCTGGAAACACCATATATTTT.

The V call is TRBV10-3, the J call TRBJ2-1; 8 nucleotides line up with TRBD1. There are 12 residues in the CDR3. The J segment lost 12 bases and the V segment lost 5 bases, leaving 6 bases of the junction unmatched. Per germline, CDR1 ENHRY and CDR2 SYGVKD. The chain's CDR3 is CAISSDRGGQFF. For the CDR3, the DNA is TGTGCCATCAGTTCAGACAGGGGTGGGCAGTTCTTC.

This clone was seen once. The rearrangement links TRBV4-1 to TRBJ1-3; D unclear. The CDR3 has 16 residues. Germline V lookup: CDR1 MGHRA, CDR2 YSYEKL. The V and J ends lost 0 bases and 10 bases respectively, with 19 bases between them. Here the CDR3 DNA reads TGCGCCAGCAGCCAAGATCCTGGCAGTCAAAGTTCGACCATATATTTT. Its translation is CASSQDPGSQSSTIYF.

The V and J genes are TRBV25-1 and TRBJ2-1; TRBD2 agrees at 13 bases. Germline loops: CDR1 MGHDK, CDR2 SYGVNS. The V and J ends lost 8 bases and 9 bases, in that order; junction bases with no gene match: 4. This CDR3 comprises 13 residues. The DNA of the CDR3 is TGTGCCAGCGGGACTAGCGGGGTTAGTGAGCAGTTCTTC. It encodes CASGTSGVSEQFF.

The chain has TRBV5-1 and TRBJ2-4; TRBD2 agrees at 14 bases. The germline V gene has CDR1 SGHRS and CDR2 YFSETQ. With V trimmed by 4 bases and J by 0 bases, 0 bases remained unmatched. The CDR3 extends over 16 amino acids. This CDR3 reads CASSGTSGGAKNIQYF. In DNA, the CDR3 is TGCGCCAGCAGCGGGACTAGCGGGGGAGCCAAAAACATTCAGTACTTC.

V and J are TRBV21-1 and TRBJ1-5; the table names TRBD1, a call not compared with the DNA. TRBV21-1 has pseudogene status. This CDR3 has 16 amino acids. CDR3 amino acids: CASSKYRGLFNQPQHF. CDR3 bases: TGTGCCAGCAGCAAGTACAGGGGGCTTTTCAATCAGCCCCAGCATTTT.

The genes are TRBV5-5 and TRBJ2-7, with D maybe TRBD1 (6 bases). The length of the CDR3 is 13 residues. The V end was cut by 1 base, the J end by 6 bases, with 11 bases between. Germline lookup yields CDR1 SGHKS and CDR2 YYEKEE (reference sequence). CDR3 coding DNA: TGTGCCAGCAGCTTGTTGGGGGCGGGCGAGCAGTACTTC. Translation: CASSLLGAGEQYF.

V is TRBV6-5 and J is TRBJ2-7, with D maybe TRBD1 (6 bases). Per germline, CDR1 MNHEY and CDR2 SVGAGI. The V end was cut by 6 bases, the J end by 3 bases, with 15 bases between. The CDR3 runs 14 residues. This chain's CDR3 is CASSSTNRDYEQYF. For the CDR3, the DNA is TGTGCCAGCAGCTCGACCAACAGGGACTACGAGCAGTACTTC.